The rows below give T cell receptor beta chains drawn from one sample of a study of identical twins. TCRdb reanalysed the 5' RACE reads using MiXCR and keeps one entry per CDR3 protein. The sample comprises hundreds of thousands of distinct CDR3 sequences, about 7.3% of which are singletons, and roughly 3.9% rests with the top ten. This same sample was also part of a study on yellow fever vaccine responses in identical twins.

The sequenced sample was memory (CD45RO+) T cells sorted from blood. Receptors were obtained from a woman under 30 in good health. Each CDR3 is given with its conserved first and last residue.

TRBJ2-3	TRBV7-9	CASSFRTGVTDTQYF
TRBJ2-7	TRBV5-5	CASSSTGIIEQYF
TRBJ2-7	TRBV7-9	CASSLKETSGSYEQYF
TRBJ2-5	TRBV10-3	CAISEGNNQETQYF
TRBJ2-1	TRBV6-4	CASSDSTGDSSNEQFF
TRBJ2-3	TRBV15	CATRPGLADTDTQYF
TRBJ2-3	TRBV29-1	CSVSGATDTQYF
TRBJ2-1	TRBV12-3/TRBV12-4	CASSPGANEQFF
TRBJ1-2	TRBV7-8	CASMGFGGYGYTF
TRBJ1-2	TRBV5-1	CASSLVGNYGYTF
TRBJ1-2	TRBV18	CASSPEGYGYTF
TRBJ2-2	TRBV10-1	CASSEVGAGTGELFF
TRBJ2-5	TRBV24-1	CATSGADGHQETQYF
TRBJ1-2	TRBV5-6	CASSMLGTDNYGYTF
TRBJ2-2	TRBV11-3	CASSLAGATIPSGELFF
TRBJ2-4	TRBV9	CASSPMVGVAKNIQYF
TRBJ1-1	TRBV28	CASTITRMNTEAFF
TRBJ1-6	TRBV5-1	CASSLGSYNSPLHF
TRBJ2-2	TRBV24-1	CATSPWASGGMGELFF
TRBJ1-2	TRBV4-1	CASSQDWRGSTSNFYGYTF
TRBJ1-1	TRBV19	CASRWGNTEAFF
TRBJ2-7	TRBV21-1	CASSNQTTGEEDEQYF
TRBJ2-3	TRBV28	CASSPLGRDSVSTDTQYF
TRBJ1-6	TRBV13	CASTKRGASYNSPLHF
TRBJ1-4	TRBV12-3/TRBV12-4	CASDGGGNEKLFF
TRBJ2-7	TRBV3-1	CASSQDASGTRREQYF
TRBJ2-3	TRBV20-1	CSARTSGRLFSTDTQYF
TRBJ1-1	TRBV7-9	CASRSQGNTEAFF